This T cell receptor (beta chain) appears in the sequencing data of a study of T cell changes during pregnancy in multiple sclerosis. TCRdb's table, derived via immunoSEQ multiplex PCR, lists solely in-frame clones and lacks some. The sample has about 79,000 clones, over 80% seen once. J lost 5 bases, V lost 4 bases, and 14 bases had no gene match. The CDR3 consists of 19 residues. Germline CDR1 SGHDT, CDR2 YYEEEE. The origin of this receptor is a female donor with multiple sclerosis, enrolled in a pregnancy study. The rearrangement joins TRBV5-6 to TRBJ2-1; 14 bases line up with TRBD2. Sequences were derived from CD4+ T cells from peripheral blood mononuclear cells, sampled in the second trimester of pregnancy. CDR3 loop: CASSGGLAGVNYWDNEQFF. In nucleotides, the CDR3 is TGTGCCAGCAGCGGGGGACTAGCGGGAGTTAATTATTGGGACAATGAGCAGTTCTTC.